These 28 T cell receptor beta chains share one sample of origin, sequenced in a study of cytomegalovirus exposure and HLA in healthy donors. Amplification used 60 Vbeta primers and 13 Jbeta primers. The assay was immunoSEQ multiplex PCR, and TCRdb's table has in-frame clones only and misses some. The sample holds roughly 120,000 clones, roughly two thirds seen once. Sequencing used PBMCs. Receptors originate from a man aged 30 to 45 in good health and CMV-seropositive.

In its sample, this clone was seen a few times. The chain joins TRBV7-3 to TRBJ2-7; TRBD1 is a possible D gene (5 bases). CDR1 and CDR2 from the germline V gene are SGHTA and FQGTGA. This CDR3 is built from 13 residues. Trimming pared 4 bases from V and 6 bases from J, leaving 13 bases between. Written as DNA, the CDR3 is TGTGCCAGCAGCTCGATTAGGGGTACCGAGCAGTACTTC. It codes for CASSSIRGTEQYF.

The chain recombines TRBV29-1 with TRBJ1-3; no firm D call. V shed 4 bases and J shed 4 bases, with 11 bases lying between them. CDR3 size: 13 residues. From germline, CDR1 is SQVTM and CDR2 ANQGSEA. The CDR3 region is CSVVRGAGNTIYF. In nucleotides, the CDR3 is TGCAGCGTTGTAAGAGGCGCCGGAAACACCATATATTTT.

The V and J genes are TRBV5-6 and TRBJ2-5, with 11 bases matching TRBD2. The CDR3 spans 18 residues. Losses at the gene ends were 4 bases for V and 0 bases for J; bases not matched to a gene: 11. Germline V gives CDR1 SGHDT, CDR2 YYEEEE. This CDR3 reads CASSQGLAGTYHQETQYF. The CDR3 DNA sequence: TGTGCCAGCAGCCAAGGACTAGCGGGCACGTACCACCAAGAGACCCAGTACTTC.

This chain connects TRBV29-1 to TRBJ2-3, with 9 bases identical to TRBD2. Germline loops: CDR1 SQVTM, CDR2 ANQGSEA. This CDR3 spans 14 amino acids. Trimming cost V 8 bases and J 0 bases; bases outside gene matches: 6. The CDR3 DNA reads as TGCAGCTCTGGGGCGGGAGGGAGCACAGATACGCAGTATTTT. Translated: CSSGAGGSTDTQYF.

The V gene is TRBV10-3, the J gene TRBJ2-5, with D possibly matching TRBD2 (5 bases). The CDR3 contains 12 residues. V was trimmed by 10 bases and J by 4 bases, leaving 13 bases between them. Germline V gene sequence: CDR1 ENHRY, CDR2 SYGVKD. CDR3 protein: CATRRARETQYF. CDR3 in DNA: TGTGCCACCAGGCGGGCGCGAGAGACCCAGTACTTC.

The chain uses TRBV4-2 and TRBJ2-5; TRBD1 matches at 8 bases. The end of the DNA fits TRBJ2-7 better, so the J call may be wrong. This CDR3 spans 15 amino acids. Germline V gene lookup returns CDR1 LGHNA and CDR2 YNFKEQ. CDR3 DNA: TGTGCCAGCAGCCCTAGACAGGGGAGTTTCTACGAGCAGTACTTC. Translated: CASSPRQGSFYEQYF.

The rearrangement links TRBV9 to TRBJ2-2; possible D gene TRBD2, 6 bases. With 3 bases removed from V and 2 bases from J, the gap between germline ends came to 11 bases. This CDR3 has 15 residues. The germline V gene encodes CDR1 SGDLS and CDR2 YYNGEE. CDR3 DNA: TGTGCCAGCAGCGCGCGGGACTTAAACACCGGGGAGCTGTTTTTT. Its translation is CASSARDLNTGELFF.

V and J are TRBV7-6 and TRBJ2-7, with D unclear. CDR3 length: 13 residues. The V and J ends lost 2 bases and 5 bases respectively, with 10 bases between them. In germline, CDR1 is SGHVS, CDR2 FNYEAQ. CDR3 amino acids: CASSLSPYHEQYF. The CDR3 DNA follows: TGTGCCAGCAGCTTAAGCCCGTATCACGAGCAGTACTTC.

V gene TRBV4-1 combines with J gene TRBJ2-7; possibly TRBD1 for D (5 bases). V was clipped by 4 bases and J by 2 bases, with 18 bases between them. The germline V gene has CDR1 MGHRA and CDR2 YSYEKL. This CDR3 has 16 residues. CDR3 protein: CASSPARGQQAYEQYF. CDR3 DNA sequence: TGCGCCAGCAGCCCCGCCCGAGGACAACAAGCCTACGAGCAGTACTTC.

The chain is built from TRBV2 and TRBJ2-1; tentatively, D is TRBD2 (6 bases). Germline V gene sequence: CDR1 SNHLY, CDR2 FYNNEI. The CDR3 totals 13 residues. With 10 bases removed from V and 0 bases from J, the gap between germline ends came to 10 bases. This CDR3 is CATGLSSYNEQFF. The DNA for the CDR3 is TGTGCCACCGGACTAAGCTCCTACAATGAGCAGTTCTTC.

Here the CDR3 reads CASSLSRGDTQYF. The CDR3 bases are TGTGCCAGCAGCTTAAGTCGAGGGGATACGCAGTATTTT. J is TRBJ2-3 and V is TRBV7-3, with TRBD2 as a possible D gene (5 bases). Germline V gives CDR1 SGHTA, CDR2 FQGTGA. V was trimmed by 1 base and J by 6 bases, leaving 8 bases between them. The CDR3 covers 13 residues.

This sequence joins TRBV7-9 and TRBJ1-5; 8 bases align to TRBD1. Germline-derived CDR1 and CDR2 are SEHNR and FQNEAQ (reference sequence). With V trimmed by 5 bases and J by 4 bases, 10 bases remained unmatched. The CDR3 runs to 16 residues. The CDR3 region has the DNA TGTGCCAGCAGCGAGGGGACAGGCGCTCTTAATCAGCCCCAGCATTTT. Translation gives CASSEGTGALNQPQHF.

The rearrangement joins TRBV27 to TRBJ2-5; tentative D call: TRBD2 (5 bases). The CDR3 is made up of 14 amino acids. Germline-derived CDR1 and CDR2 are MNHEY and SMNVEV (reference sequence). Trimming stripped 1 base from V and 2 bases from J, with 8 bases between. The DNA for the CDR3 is TGTGCCAGCAGTTTATTTGGCGGGCAAGAGACCCAGTACTTC. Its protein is CASSLFGGQETQYF.

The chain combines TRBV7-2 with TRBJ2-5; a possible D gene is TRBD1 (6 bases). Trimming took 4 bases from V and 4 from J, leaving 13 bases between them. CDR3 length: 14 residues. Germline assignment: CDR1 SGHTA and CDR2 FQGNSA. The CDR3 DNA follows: TGTGCCAGCAGCTACCTGGGGGCCGCAGAGACCCAGTACTTC. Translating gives CASSYLGAAETQYF. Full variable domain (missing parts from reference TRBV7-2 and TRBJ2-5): GAGVSQSPSNKVTEKGKDVELRCDPISGHTALYWYRQSLGQGLEFLIYFQGNSAPDKSGLPSDRFSAERTGGSVSTLTIQRTQQEDSAVYLCASSYLGAAETQYFGPGTRLLVL.

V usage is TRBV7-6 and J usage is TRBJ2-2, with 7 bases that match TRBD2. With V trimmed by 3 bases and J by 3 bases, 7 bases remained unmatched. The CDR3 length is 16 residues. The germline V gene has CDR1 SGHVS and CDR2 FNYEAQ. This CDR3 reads CASSFLAGRHTGELFF. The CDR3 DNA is TGTGCCAGCAGCTTCCTGGCCGGGAGGCACACCGGGGAGCTGTTTTTT.

In DNA form, the CDR3 reads TGTGCCAGCTCCTCAAGGGGCGGGATTACCACAGATACGCAGTATTTT. This translates into CASSSRGGITTDTQYF. The genes are TRBV7-9 and TRBJ2-3, with a possible D match to TRBD2 (6 bases). CDR1 is SEHNR and CDR2 is FQNEAQ in the germline V gene (reference sequence). V lost 8 bases, J lost 2 bases, and 20 bases lay in between. CDR3 length equals 16 residues.

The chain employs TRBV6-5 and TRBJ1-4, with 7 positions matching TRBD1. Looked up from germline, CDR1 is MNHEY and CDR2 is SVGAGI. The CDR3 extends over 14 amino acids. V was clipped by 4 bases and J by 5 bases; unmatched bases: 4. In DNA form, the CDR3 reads TGTGCCAGCAGTTCGGGGACAGCAAATGAAAAACTGTTTTTT. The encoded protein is CASSSGTANEKLFF.

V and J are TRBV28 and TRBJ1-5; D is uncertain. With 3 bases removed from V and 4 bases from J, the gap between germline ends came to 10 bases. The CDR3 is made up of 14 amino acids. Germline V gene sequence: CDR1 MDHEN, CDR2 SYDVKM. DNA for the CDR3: TGTGCCAGCAGTTTGCCTTACTCAAATCAGCCCCAGCATTTT. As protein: CASSLPYSNQPQHF. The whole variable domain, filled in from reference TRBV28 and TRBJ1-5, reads DVKVTQSSRYLVKRTGEKVFLECVQDMDHENMFWYRQDPGLGLRLIYFSYDVKMKEKGDIPEGYSVSREKKERFSLILESASTNQTSMYLCASSLPYSNQPQHFGDGTRLSIL.

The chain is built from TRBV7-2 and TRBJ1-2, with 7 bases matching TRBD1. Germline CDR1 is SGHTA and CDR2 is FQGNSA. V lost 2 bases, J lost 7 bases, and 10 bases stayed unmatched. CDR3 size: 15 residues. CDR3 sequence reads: CASSLYQGGAVGYTF. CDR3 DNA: TGTGCCAGCAGCTTATACCAAGGGGGCGCGGTTGGCTACACCTTC.

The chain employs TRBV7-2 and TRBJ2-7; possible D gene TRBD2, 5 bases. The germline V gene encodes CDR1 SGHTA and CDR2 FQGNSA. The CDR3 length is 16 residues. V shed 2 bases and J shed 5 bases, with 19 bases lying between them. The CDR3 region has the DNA TGTGCCAGCAGCTTACTCGCGTCCGAGGGCCCGGACGAGCAGTACTTC. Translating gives CASSLLASEGPDEQYF.

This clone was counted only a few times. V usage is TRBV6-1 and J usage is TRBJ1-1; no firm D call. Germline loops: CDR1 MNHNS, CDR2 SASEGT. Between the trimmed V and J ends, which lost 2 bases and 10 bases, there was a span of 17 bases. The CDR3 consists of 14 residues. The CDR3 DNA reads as TGTGCCAGCAGTGAAACACCGGGTGTTGGAAGAGCTTTCTTT. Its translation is CASSETPGVGRAFF.

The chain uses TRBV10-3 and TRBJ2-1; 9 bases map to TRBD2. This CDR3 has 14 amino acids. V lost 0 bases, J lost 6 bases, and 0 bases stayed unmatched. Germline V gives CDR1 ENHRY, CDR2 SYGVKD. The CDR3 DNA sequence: TGTGCCATCAGTGAGTCGCGGGAGGGCAATGAGCAGTTCTTC. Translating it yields CAISESREGNEQFF.

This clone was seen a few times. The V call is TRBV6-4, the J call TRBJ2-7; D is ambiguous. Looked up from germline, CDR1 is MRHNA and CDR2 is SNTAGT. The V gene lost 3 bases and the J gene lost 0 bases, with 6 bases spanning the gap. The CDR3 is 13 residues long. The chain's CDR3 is CASSEGSSYEQYF. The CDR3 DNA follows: TGTGCCAGCAGTGAGGGCAGCTCCTACGAGCAGTACTTC.

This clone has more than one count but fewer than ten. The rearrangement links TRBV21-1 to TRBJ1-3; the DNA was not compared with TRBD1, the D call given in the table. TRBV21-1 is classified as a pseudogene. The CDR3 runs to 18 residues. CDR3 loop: CASSNGTDRAYSGNTIYF. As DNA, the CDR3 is TGTGCCAGCAGCAATGGTACGGACAGGGCTTACTCTGGAAACACCATATATTTT.

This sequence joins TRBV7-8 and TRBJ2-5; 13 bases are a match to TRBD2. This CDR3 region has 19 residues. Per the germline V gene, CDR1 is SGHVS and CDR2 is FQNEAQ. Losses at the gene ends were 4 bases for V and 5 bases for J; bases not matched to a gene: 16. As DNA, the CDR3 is TGTGCCAGCAGCTACCCCGATTGGACTAGCGGGAGAAGAATGGAGACCCAGTACTTC. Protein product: CASSYPDWTSGRRMETQYF.

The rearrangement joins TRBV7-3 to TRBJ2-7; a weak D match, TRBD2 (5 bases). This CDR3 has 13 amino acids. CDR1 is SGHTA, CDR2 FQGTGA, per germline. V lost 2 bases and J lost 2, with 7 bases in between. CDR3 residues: CASSLYSAYEQYF. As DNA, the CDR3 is TGTGCCAGCAGCTTATATAGCGCCTACGAGCAGTACTTC.

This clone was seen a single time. The CDR3, as DNA: TGTGCCAGCAGCCCTCAGGAGGGGCGGGGTAACTATGGCTACACCTTC. Protein: CASSPQEGRGNYGYTF. The chain combines TRBV7-2 with TRBJ1-2; weak D call: TRBD1 (5 bases). The germline gives CDR1 SGHTA, CDR2 FQGNSA. The CDR3 has 16 amino acids. The V end was cut by 5 bases, the J end by 1 base, with 17 bases between.

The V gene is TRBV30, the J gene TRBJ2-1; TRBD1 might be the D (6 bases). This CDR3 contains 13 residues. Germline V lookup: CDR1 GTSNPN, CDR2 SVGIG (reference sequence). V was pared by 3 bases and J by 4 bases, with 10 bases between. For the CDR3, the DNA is TGTGCCTGGAGCGAGGGGGAATACAATGAGCAGTTCTTC. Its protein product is CAWSEGEYNEQFF.